This T cell receptor beta chain comes out of a study of cytomegalovirus exposure and HLA in healthy donors. It was with 60 Vbeta and 13 Jbeta primers that the PCR ran. Using immunoSEQ multiplex PCR, the repertoire was profiled, and TCRdb retains in-frame clones only, with some absent. The sample includes about 35,000 clones, about 80% seen only once; the top ten take approximately 6%. The CDR3 spans 15 residues. J gave up 3 bases and V 3 bases, and 3 bases lay outside the gene matches. Germline values: CDR1 KGHSH, CDR2 LQKENI. This clonotype was obtained from a male donor in good health and CMV-seronegative. Sequencing was performed on PBMCs. The rearrangement joins TRBV18 to TRBJ2-5; 11 nucleotides match TRBD2. This CDR3 is CASSPPGLAEETQYF. In nucleotides, the CDR3 is TGTGCCAGCTCACCTCCGGGACTAGCGGAAGAGACCCAGTACTTC.